Listed below are T cell receptor beta chains from one sample, sequenced in a study of shared clonotypes between healthy human individuals. Profiled with immunoSEQ multiplex PCR; TCRdb holds only in-frame clones, not every one. Of 2 million to 3 million clones in the sample, approximately 93% were seen once. Sequencing was carried out using naive CD4+ T cells from PBMCs. The source is a man in his late teens or twenties in good health. Some clones in this sample may be carry-over from other donors' samples. Each CDR3 is given with its conserved first and last residue. The D gene is left open where the match is weak. Expanded clones get a size class; other rows say once, few or many, or leave the size out.

j_call cdr3_length clone_size d_call v_call cdr3_nt cdr3_aa
TRBJ2-6 15 NA NA TRBV4-3 TGCGCCAGCAGCCGGAGAGCCTCTGGGGCCAACGTCCTGACTTTC CASSRRASGANVLTF
TRBJ1-2 15 NA TRBD1 TRBV5-8 TGTGCCAGCGGCGGGAGGGACAGGGTTTTTGCTGGCTACACCTTC CASGGRDRVFAGYTF
TRBJ2-3 15 NA TRBD2 TRBV28 TGTGCCAGCAGTCGACTAGCGGGAGGAGGAGATACGCAGTATTTT CASSRLAGGGDTQYF
TRBJ2-4 17 NA NA TRBV10-1 TGCGCCACCGACCGGGACTCTAGGATCTTGGCCAAAAACATTCAGTACTTC CATDRDSRILAKNIQYF
TRBJ2-3 15 once NA TRBV5-1 TGCGCCAGCAGCTTTGTCCTGGGGGGCACAGATACGCAGTATTTT CASSFVLGGTDTQYF
TRBJ2-3 15 NA NA TRBV19 TGTGCCAGTAGTATAGTGGGGGCCAGCACAGATACGCAGTATTTT CASSIVGASTDTQYF
TRBJ2-5 13 once TRBD2 TRBV29-1 TGCAGCGCTGGGCTAGCGGGAGAAGAGACCCAGTACTTC CSAGLAGEETQYF
TRBJ1-2 15 NA NA TRBV28 TGTGCCAGCAGTCTTTATCCGGGGGTTAACTATGGCTACACCTTC CASSLYPGVNYGYTF
TRBJ1-1 16 NA NA TRBV28 TGTGCCAGCCCGCCACCAATTGGGTCCTTGAACACTGAAGCTTTCTTT CASPPPIGSLNTEAFF
TRBJ2-5 13 NA NA TRBV5-6 TGTGCCAGCAGCTTTGCAGGGCAAGAGACCCAGTACTTC CASSFAGQETQYF
TRBJ1-6 12 NA NA TRBV7-8 TGTGCCGTCGGGCAACGGAGTTCACCCCTCCACTTT CAVGQRSSPLHF
TRBJ2-7 14 NA NA TRBV7-2 TGTGCCAGCAGCCCCGCGCCAGGACCCTACGAGCAGTACTTC CASSPAPGPYEQYF
TRBJ2-5 12 NA NA TRBV5-1 TGCGCCAGCAGCTTGTCTGGGGAGACCCAGTACTTC CASSLSGETQYF
TRBJ2-1 18 NA TRBD2 TRBV10-3 TGTGCCATCAGTGAGTCGATGGGGGTAGCGGGAGGGAACAATGAGCAGTTCTTC CAISESMGVAGGNNEQFF
TRBJ2-5 14 once NA TRBV28 TGTGCCAGCAGCTTAGGGCGGGGCAGGGAGACCCAGTACTTC CASSLGRGRETQYF
TRBJ2-2 17 once TRBD2 TRBV14 TGTGCCAGCAGCAGCCTAGTGGGTAGCGGGAGTGCCGGGGAGCTGTTTTTT CASSSLVGSGSAGELFF
TRBJ1-4 15 NA NA TRBV11-2 TGTGCCAGCAGCTTTCAGGGGCGCATTAATGAAAAACTGTTTTTT CASSFQGRINEKLFF
TRBJ1-1 13 NA NA TRBV6-6 TGTGCCAGCAGTGCACACTCCAACACTGAAGCTTTCTTT CASSAHSNTEAFF
TRBJ1-5 15 NA NA TRBV7-9 TGTGCCAGCAGCCCCTTTCGTAGGTTGGGCCAGCCCCAGCATTTT CASSPFRRLGQPQHF
TRBJ1-1 13 few TRBD1 TRBV19 TGTGCCAGTAGGGGACAGGGGGTTGGGGAAGCTTTCTTT CASRGQGVGEAFF
TRBJ1-5 13 few TRBD1 TRBV15 TGTGCCACGACGGACAGGGCGGTCCAGCCCCAGCATTTT CATTDRAVQPQHF
TRBJ1-5 12 NA NA TRBV28 TGTGCCAGCAGTTTAGGGAAGGGCCCTTTGGATTTT CASSLGKGPLDF
TRBJ1-1 12 NA NA TRBV18 TGTGCCAGCTCACCAGACACGGGGGAAGCTTTCTTT CASSPDTGEAFF
TRBJ2-5 15 NA TRBD1 TRBV9 TGTGCCAGCAGCGTAGAATCGGGCAGGGGGCAGACCCAGTACTTC CASSVESGRGQTQYF
TRBJ1-4 12 NA NA TRBV10-1 TGCGCCAGCACCTCTAGGGGGGAAAAACTGTTTTTT CASTSRGEKLFF
TRBJ2-7 17 once TRBD2 TRBV27 TGTGCCAGCAGTTTACGCCCTTCTAGCGGGGGTACCTACGAGCAGTACTTC CASSLRPSSGGTYEQYF
TRBJ1-5 16 NA NA TRBV27 TGTGCCAGCAGTTTATCCCGGCAGGGTGGCAATCAGCCCCAGCATTTT CASSLSRQGGNQPQHF
TRBJ2-7 15 NA NA TRBV28 TGTGCCAGCAGTTTATTGTTCAGGGGGGTATACGAGCAGTACTTC CASSLLFRGVYEQYF
TRBJ2-7 14 NA TRBD2 TRBV7-6 TGTGCCAGCAGCTCTCTAGCGGGCCGTTGGGAGCAGTACTTC CASSSLAGRWEQYF
TRBJ1-4 14 NA TRBD1 TRBV9 TGTGCCAGCAGCGTATCTGGGACAGATGAAAAACTGTTTTTT CASSVSGTDEKLFF
TRBJ1-4 13 NA NA TRBV6-5 TGTGCCAGCAGCAGGGACCGTCAGGAAAAACTGTTTTTT CASSRDRQEKLFF
TRBJ2-7 15 NA NA TRBV5-4 TGTGCCAGCAGCCTACTTTCGAGCGGAACTTACGAGCAGTACTTC CASSLLSSGTYEQYF
TRBJ2-3 15 NA TRBD1 TRBV9 TGTGCCAGCAGCGTAGGGGGACAGGGGTCAGATACGCAGTATTTT CASSVGGQGSDTQYF
TRBJ2-5 16 NA TRBD2 TRBV15 TGTGCCACCAGCAGAGACGGGACTAGCGGGAGAGAGACCCAGTACTTC CATSRDGTSGRETQYF
TRBJ2-7 15 NA TRBD1 TRBV7-9 TGTGCCAGCAGCACCGACAGGGTCCAACACGGCGAGCAGTACTTC CASSTDRVQHGEQYF
TRBJ2-1 13 NA NA TRBV28 TGTGCCAGCAGTTCCACTAGTGTCAATGAGCAGTTCTTC CASSSTSVNEQFF
TRBJ2-7 16 NA TRBD2 TRBV27 TGTGCCAGCAGTTTATTTGCTAGCGGGAGACTCAACGAGCAGTACTTC CASSLFASGRLNEQYF
TRBJ2-3 14 NA TRBD1 TRBV7-9 TGTGCCAGCAGCCTAGACAGGGTCACAGATACGCAGTATTTT CASSLDRVTDTQYF
TRBJ2-1 15 NA TRBD1 TRBV28 TGTGCCAGCAGTACCGGGACAGCATTCTACAATGAGCAGTTCTTC CASSTGTAFYNEQFF
TRBJ1-5 14 NA NA TRBV2 TGTGCCAGCAGTGAGAGGAGGGTTGGGCAGCCCCAGCATTTT CASSERRVGQPQHF
TRBJ2-7 14 NA TRBD1 TRBV5-1 TGCGCCAGCGGGGCTACAGGGGGCGGCTACGAGCAGTACTTC CASGATGGGYEQYF
TRBJ2-2 15 NA TRBD2 TRBV7-2 TGTGCCAGCAGCTTAGTTACTAGCGGCACCGGGGAGCTGTTTTTT CASSLVTSGTGELFF
TRBJ2-1 14 NA NA TRBV7-3 TGTGCCAGCAGCTTAAGGCGCTCCTACAATGAGCAGTTCTTC CASSLRRSYNEQFF
TRBJ1-2 17 NA TRBD1 TRBV28 TGTGCCAGCACCCGCGGGACAGGGGTCAGAGGGAGCTATGGCTACACCTTC CASTRGTGVRGSYGYTF
TRBJ2-7 15 NA TRBD1 TRBV5-4 TGTGCCAGCAGCCTGGGGGGACAGGGGAACTACGAGCAGTACTTC CASSLGGQGNYEQYF
TRBJ2-7 15 NA NA TRBV14 TGTGCCAGCAGCCAAGGCGGGGCACAGGGTATCAAGCAGTACTTC CASSQGGAQGIKQYF
TRBJ1-1 16 once NA TRBV11-2 TGTGCCAGCAGCCCCTCAACCGGGGGGCTGGGCACTGAAGCTTTCTTT CASSPSTGGLGTEAFF
TRBJ2-7 14 NA NA TRBV5-1 TGCGCCAGCAGCACCGGGGGCAGCTCCTACGAGCAGTACTTC CASSTGGSSYEQYF
TRBJ1-1 14 NA NA TRBV7-2 TGTGCCAGCAGCTGGGGGACGGTGAACACTGAAGCTTTCTTT CASSWGTVNTEAFF
TRBJ1-3 16 NA TRBD1 TRBV28 TGTGCCAGCAGTTCCCTCGGACAGGGAGGTGGAAACACCATATATTTT CASSSLGQGGGNTIYF
TRBJ2-1 15 NA NA TRBV7-3 TGTGCCAGCAGCTTAGGGAGCCGGGACCACAATGAGCAGTTCTTC CASSLGSRDHNEQFF
TRBJ2-7 14 NA NA TRBV6-6 TGTGCCAGTTCCTGGGACCCCGGACGGGACGAGCAGTACTTC CASSWDPGRDEQYF
TRBJ1-2 13 NA TRBD1 TRBV27 TGTGCCAGCAGCTGGACAGGGAACTATGGCTACACCTTC CASSWTGNYGYTF
TRBJ2-1 17 NA TRBD2 TRBV7-9 TGTGCCAGCAGCTTAGCCGTTCTAGCGGGGCCCTACAATGAGCAGTTCTTC CASSLAVLAGPYNEQFF
TRBJ1-1 14 NA TRBD1 TRBV13 TGTGCCAGCAGCACGGGACAGGTAAACACTGAAGCTTTCTTT CASSTGQVNTEAFF
TRBJ2-1 14 NA TRBD2 TRBV4-3 TGCGCCAGCAGCCAAGAGACTAGCGGGAGGTCCCTGTTCTTC CASSQETSGRSLFF
TRBJ2-3 12 NA NA TRBV5-1 TGCGCCAGCCCGACCGGCACAGATACGCAGTATTTT CASPTGTDTQYF
TRBJ1-1 12 few NA TRBV6-6 TGTGCCAGCAGCCACAGGAACACTGAAGCTTTCTTT CASSHRNTEAFF
TRBJ1-5 14 NA TRBD1 TRBV5-1 TGCGCCAGCAGCTGGGGACAGGGAGAACAGCCCCAGCATTTT CASSWGQGEQPQHF